This TCR beta chain emerged from a study of shared clonotypes between healthy human individuals. Turning to the study itself: Donors were a couple of women and a few men aged 18 to 49.

Study outcomes and limitations: The authors sampled blood alone, and tissue repertoires likely differ. Against clonotypes common to all four donors, non-shared ones had lower generation probabilities.

A note on this clone: Its target is unknown.

Losses at the gene ends were 5 bases for V and 4 bases for J; bases not matched to a gene: 7. Germline lookup yields CDR1 SGHTA and CDR2 FQGNSA. This CDR3 comprises 16 residues. Only in-frame clones appear in the TCRdb table, and some are missing; sequencing was by immunoSEQ multiplex PCR. The top ten hold about 0.13% of the sample, which has around 2.1 million clones, around 95% seen once. Healthy and HIV-negative, the adult donors had no recent acute infections or vaccinations. The rearrangement uses TRBV7-2 and TRBJ2-2, with 10 bases identical to TRBD2. Sequenced: naive CD4+ T cells sorted from blood. Subset specified: CD45RA+ positively selected. This TCR came from a man between 18 and 35 years old in good health. This chain's CDR3 is CASSGRTSGLTGELFF. The DNA for the CDR3 is TGTGCCAGCAGCGGGAGGACTAGCGGTCTCACCGGGGAGCTGTTTTTT.